The present T cell receptor (beta chain) was sequenced within a study of response to subunit inactivated influenza vaccine. This CDR3 is 16 amino acids long. Germline CDR1 SGHRS, CDR2 YFSETQ. Trimming stripped 0 bases from V and 2 bases from J, with 14 bases between. TCRdb re-derived calls from the RT-PCR reads in MiXCR, one entry per CDR3 protein. The sample yields about 570,000 distinct CDR3 sequences, around 11% seen once. The same data also contributed to another study, on T cells expressing NK-cell markers. That source notes: Synthesis of TCR beta cDNA relied on 5'RACE template switching carrying UMIs. Sorted CD3+CD56-NKG2C+, CD3+CD56+NKG2C+ and CD3+CD56+NKG2C- T cells supplied the TCR beta repertoires.

The receptor was derived from a man aged 50 to 59 who received an inactivated influenza vaccine. The input for sequencing was PBMCs from blood, taken on the day of vaccination. The chain combines TRBV5-1 with TRBJ2-5; D is ambiguous. The CDR3: CASSLVGSDRQETQYF. CDR3 nucleotide sequence: TGCGCCAGCAGCTTGGTCGGGTCAGATCGACAAGAGACCCAGTACTTC.